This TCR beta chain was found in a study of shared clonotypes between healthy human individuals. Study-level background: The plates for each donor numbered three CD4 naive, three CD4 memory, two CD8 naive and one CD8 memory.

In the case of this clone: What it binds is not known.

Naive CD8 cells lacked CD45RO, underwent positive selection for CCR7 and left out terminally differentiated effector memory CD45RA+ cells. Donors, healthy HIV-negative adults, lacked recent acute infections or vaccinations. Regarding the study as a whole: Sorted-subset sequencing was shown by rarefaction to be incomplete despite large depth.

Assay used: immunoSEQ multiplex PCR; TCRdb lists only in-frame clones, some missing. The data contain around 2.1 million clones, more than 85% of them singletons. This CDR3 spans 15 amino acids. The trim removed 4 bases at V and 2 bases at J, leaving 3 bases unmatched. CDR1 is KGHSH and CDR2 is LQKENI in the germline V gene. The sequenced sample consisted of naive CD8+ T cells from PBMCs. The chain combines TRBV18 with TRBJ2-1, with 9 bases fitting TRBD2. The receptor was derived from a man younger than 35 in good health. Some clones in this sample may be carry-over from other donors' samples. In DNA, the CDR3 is TGTGCCAGCTCACGGCGGGAGGGTACCTACAATGAGCAGTTCTTC. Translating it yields CASSRREGTYNEQFF.